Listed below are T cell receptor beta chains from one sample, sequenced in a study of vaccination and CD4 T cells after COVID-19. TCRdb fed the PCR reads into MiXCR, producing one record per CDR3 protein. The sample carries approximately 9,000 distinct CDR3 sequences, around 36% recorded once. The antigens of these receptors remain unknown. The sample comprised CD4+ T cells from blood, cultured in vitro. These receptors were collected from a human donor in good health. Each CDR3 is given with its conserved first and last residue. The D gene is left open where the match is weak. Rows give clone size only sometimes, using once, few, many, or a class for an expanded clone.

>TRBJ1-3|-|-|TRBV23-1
CASSKNDARVGNTIYF
TGCGCCAGCAGTAAAAATGACGCGAGGGTGGGAAACACCATATATTTT
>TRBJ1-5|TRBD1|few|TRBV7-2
CASSLVTGGGQPQHF
TGTGCCAGCAGCTTAGTTACAGGGGGGGGCCAGCCCCAGCATTTT
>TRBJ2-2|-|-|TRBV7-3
CASSSYSGELFF
TGTGCCAGCAGCTCATACTCAGGGGAGCTGTTTTTT
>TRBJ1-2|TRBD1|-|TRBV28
CASSLRDRVDYGYTF
TGTGCCAGCAGTTTGAGGGACAGGGTAGATTATGGCTACACCTTC
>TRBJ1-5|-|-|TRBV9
CASSVGGYSNQPQHF
TGTGCCAGCAGCGTAGGGGGATATAGCAATCAGCCCCAGCATTTT
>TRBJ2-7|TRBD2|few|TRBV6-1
CASSLAGDSYEQYF
TGTGCCAGCAGCCTAGCGGGGGACTCCTACGAGCAGTACTTC
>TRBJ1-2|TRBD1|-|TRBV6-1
CASRPGQGNHYGYTF
TGTGCCAGCAGACCCGGACAGGGCAATCACTATGGCTACACCTTC
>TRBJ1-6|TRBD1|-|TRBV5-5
CASSPLRDRGNSPLHF
TGTGCCAGCAGCCCGCTCCGGGACAGGGGAAATTCACCCCTCCACTTT
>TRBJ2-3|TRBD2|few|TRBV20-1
CSAREPSGPSYTTDTQYF
TGCAGTGCTAGAGAACCTAGCGGGCCGTCCTACACTACAGATACGCAGTATTTT
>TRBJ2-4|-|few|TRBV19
CASSRGTGVDIQYF
TGTGCCAGTAGTCGAGGTACAGGCGTAGACATTCAGTACTTC
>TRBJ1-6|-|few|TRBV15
CATSRDRRSPLHF
TGTGCCACCAGCAGAGACAGGCGTTCACCCCTCCACTTT
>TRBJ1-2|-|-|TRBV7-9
CASSSGTTTYGYTF
TGTGCCAGCAGCTCTGGGACTACTACCTATGGCTACACCTTC
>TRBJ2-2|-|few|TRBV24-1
CATSEGTGELFF
TGTGCCACCAGTGAGGGAACCGGGGAGCTGTTTTTT
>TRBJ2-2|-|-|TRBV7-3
CASSSGLGGTGELFF
TGTGCCAGCAGCTCCGGACTAGGGGGGACCGGGGAGCTGTTTTTT
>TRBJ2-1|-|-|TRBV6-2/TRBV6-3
CASSYLAEGSYNEQFF
TGTGCCAGCAGTTACTTAGCGGAGGGGTCCTACAATGAGCAGTTCTTC
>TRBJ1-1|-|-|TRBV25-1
CASRGGEGVSNTEAFF
TGTGCCAGCAGGGGGGGGGAGGGGGTTTCTAACACTGAAGCTTTCTTT
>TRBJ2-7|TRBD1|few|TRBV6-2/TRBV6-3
CASSRTGTYEQYF
TGTGCCAGCAGTCGGACAGGGACGTACGAGCAGTACTTC
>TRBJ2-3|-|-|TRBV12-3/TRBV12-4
CASSLSGGGTDTQYF
TGTGCCAGCAGTTTATCCGGAGGGGGAACAGATACGCAGTATTTT
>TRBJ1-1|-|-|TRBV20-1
CSASRVRGPFARNTEAFF
TGCAGTGCAAGCAGGGTTCGGGGGCCCTTTGCAAGGAACACTGAAGCTTTCTTT
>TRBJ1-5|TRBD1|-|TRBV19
CASSAGTGPQPQHF
TGTGCCAGTAGTGCCGGGACAGGGCCTCAGCCCCAGCATTTT
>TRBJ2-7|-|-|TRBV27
CASSFYHYSYEQYF
TGTGCCAGCAGTTTCTACCATTACTCCTACGAGCAGTACTTC
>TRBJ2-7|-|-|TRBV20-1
CSATSSPLATYEQYF
TGCAGTGCCACCAGTTCTCCACTCGCTACCTACGAGCAGTACTTC
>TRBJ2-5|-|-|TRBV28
CASSPVRGRETQYF
TGTGCCAGCAGCCCGGTTCGTGGGCGGGAGACCCAGTACTTC
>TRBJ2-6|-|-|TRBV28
CASSPQGSGANVLTF
TGTGCCAGCAGTCCACAGGGCTCTGGGGCCAACGTCCTGACTTTC
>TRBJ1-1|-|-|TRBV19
CASNVNGASNTEAFF
TGTGCCAGTAATGTAAACGGGGCGTCAAACACTGAAGCTTTCTTT
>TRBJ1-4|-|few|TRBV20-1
CSAREAANEKLFF
TGCAGTGCTAGGGAGGCGGCTAATGAAAAACTGTTTTTT